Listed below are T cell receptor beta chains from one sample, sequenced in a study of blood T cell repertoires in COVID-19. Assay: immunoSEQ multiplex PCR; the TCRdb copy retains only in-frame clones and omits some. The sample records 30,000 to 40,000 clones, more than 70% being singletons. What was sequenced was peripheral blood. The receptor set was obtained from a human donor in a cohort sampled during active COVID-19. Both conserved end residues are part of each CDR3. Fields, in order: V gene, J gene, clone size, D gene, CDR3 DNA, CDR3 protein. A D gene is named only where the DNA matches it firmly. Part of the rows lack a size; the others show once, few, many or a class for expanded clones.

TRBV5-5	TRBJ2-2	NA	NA	TGTGCCAGCAGCTTGACAGGGAGGGACACCGGGGAGCTGTTTTTT	CASSLTGRDTGELFF
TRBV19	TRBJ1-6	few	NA	TGTGCCAGTAGTATGGGAGCTCGTGTCAATAATTCACCCCTCCACTTT	CASSMGARVNNSPLHF
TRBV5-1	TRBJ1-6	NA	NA	TGCGCCAGCAGCTTCCCAGACACCTCTTCACCCCTCCACTTT	CASSFPDTSSPLHF
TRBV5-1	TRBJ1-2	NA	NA	TGCGCCACCCCTTCGGGTGGCTACACCTTC	CATPSGGYTF
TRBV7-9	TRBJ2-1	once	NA	TGTGCCAGCAGCTCCCGCCGAGGGTTGGAGCAGTTCTTC	CASSSRRGLEQFF
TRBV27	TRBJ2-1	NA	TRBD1	TGTGCCAGCAGTCCCAGGACAGGGAGGTTTGACAATGAGCAGTTCTTC	CASSPRTGRFDNEQFF
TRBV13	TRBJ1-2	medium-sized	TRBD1	TGTGCCAGCAGCGGGGACAGGGCGGATGGCTACACCTTC	CASSGDRADGYTF
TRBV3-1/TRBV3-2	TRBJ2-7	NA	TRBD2	TGTGCCAGCAGCCAGGGAGTCCTAGCGGGGGGGCCTCTCTACGAGCAGTACTTC	CASSQGVLAGGPLYEQYF
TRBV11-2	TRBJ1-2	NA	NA	TGTGCCAGCAGCTCCTTGACAGGCCGGGGCTATGGCTACACCTTC	CASSSLTGRGYGYTF
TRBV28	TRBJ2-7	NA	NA	TGTGCCACCTACCCAGACTCGCCTCTCTACGAGCAGTACTTC	CATYPDSPLYEQYF
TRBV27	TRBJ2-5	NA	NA	TGTGCCAGCAGTTTATCCGGACAGCCGGGGGAGACCCAGTACTTC	CASSLSGQPGETQYF
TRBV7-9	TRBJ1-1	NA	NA	TGTGCCAGCAGCTTAGTGGGGAAGGGGACTGAAGCTTTCTTT	CASSLVGKGTEAFF
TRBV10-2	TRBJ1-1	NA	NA	TGCGCCAGCAGCCTCGAGGGCAGGAACACTGAAGCTTTCTTT	CASSLEGRNTEAFF
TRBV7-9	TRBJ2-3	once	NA	TGTGCCAGCAGCTTAGACGCGGGTCCGCGGGATACGCAGTATTTT	CASSLDAGPRDTQYF
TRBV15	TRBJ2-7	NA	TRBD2	TGTGCCACCAGCAGGGGACTAGCGGGGGCGGGGGCCTACGAGCAGTACTTC	CATSRGLAGAGAYEQYF
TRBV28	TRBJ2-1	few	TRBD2	TGTGCCAGCGCAAAGGTCGGACTAGCGGGGAGGAATGAGCAGTTCTTC	CASAKVGLAGRNEQFF
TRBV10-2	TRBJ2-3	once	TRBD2	TGCGCCAGCAGTGCACTGGGACTACCCACAGATACGCAGTATTTT	CASSALGLPTDTQYF
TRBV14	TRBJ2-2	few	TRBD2	TGTGCCAGCAGCAGACTAGCGACACCGGGGGAGCTGTTTTTT	CASSRLATPGELFF